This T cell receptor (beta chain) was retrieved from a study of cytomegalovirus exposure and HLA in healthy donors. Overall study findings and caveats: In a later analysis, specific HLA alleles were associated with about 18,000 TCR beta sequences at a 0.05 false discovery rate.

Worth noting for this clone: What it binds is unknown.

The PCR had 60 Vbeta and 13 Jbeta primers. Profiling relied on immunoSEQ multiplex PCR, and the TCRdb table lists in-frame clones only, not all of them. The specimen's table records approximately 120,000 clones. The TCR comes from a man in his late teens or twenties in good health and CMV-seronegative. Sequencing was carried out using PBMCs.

Here the CDR3 reads CAGEGAHGYTF. The CDR3 nucleotides read TGTGCCGGCGAGGGGGCCCATGGCTACACCTTC. The chain couples TRBV9 to TRBJ1-2; 7 bases map to TRBD1. CDR1 and CDR2 from the germline V gene are SGDLS and YYNGEE. This CDR3 spans 11 amino acids. V shed 10 bases and J 6 bases; nucleotides not matched to a gene: 6.